This TCR beta chain was recorded in a study of cytomegalovirus exposure and HLA in healthy donors. Of note for this clone: Its specificity is unknown.

The CDR3 has 12 amino acids. Germline CDR1 is MNHNY and CDR2 is SVGAGI (reference sequence). J was trimmed by 4 bases and V by 10 bases; bases with no gene match: 5. The study, taken as a whole, reports: An analysis done earlier found most TCR beta V segments productive about 87% or about 30% of the time.

The PCR used 60 Vbeta and 13 Jbeta primers. Method: immunoSEQ multiplex PCR; TCRdb's copy keeps in-frame clones and lacks some. The data contain around 170,000 clones, 84% of them seen just once; the ten biggest clones take up 2.6%. The receptor comes from a woman between 50 and 59 years old in good health and CMV-seropositive. The chain has TRBV6-6 and TRBJ2-3; 7 positions agree with TRBD1. The specimen sequenced was PBMCs. CDR3 bases: TGTGCCATCAGACAGGGTGCAGATACGCAGTATTTT. Its translation: CAIRQGADTQYF.